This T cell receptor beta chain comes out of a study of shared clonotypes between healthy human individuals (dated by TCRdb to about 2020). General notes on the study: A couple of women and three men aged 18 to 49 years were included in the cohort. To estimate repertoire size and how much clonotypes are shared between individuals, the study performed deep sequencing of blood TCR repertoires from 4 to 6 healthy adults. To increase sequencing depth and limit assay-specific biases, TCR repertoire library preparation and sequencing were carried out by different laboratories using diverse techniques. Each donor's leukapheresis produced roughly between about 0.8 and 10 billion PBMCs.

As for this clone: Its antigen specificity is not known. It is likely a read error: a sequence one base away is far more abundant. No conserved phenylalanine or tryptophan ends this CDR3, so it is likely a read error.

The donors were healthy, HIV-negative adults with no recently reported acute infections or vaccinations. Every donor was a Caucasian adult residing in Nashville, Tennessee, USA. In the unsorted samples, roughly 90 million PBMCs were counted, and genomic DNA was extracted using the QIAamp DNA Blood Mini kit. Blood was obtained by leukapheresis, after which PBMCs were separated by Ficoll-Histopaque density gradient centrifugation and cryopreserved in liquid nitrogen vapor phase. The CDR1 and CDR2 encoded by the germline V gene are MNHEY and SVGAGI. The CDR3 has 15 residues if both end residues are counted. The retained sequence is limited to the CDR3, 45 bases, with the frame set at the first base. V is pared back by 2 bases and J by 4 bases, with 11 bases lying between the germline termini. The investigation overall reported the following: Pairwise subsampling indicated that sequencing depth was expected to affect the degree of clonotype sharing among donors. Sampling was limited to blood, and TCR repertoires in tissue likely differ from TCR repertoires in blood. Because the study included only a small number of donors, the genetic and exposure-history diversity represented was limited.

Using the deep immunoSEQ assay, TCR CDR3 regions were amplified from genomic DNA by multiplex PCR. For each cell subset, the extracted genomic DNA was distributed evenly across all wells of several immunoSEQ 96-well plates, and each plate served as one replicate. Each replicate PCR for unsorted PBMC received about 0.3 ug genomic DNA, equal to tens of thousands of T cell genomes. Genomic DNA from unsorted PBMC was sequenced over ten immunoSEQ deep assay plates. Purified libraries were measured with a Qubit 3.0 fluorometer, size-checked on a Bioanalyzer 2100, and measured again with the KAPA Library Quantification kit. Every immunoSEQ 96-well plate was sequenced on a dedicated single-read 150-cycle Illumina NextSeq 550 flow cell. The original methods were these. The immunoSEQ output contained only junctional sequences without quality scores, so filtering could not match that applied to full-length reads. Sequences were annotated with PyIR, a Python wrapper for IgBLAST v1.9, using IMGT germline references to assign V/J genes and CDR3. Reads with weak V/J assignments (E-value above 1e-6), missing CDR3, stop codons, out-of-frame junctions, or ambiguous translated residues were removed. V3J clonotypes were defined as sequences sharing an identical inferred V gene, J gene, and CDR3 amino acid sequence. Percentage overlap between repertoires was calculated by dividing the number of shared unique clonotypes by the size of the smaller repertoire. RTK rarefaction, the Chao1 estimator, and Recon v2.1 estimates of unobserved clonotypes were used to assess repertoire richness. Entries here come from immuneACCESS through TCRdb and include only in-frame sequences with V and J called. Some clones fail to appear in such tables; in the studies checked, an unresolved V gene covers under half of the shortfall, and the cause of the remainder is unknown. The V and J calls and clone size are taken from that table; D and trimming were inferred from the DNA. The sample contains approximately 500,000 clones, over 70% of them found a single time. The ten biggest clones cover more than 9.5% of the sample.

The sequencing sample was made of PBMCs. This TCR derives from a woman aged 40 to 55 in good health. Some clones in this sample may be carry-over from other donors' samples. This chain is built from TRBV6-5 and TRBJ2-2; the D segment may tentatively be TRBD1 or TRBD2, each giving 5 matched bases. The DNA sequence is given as TGTGCCAGCAGTTACGGGGACGACCCCACCGGGGAGCTGTTTTCT. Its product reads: CASSYGDDPTGELFS.